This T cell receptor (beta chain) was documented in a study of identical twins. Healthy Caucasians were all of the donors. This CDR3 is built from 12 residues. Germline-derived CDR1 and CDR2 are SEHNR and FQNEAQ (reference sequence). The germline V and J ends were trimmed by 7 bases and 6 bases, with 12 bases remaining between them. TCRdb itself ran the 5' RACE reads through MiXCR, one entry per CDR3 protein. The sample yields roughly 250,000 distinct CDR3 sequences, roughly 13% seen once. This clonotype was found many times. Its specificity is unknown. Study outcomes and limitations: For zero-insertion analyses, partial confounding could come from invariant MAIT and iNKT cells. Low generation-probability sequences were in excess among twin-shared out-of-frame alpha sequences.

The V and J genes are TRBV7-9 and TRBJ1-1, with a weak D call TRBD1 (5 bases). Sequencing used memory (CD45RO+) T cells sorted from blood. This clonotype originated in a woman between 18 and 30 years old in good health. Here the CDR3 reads CASKGGGAEAFF. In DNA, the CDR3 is TGTGCCAGCAAGGGCGGGGGGGCTGAAGCTTTCTTT. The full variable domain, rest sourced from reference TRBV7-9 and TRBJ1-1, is DTGVSQNPRHKITKRGQNVTFRCDPISEHNRLYWYRQTLGQGPEFLTYFQNEAQLEKSRLLSDRFSAERPKGSFSTLEIQRTEQGDSAMYLCASKGGGAEAFFGQGTRLTVV.